Below are 30 T cell receptor beta chains sequenced from a single sample in a study of regulatory T cells in long-lasting Graves disease. With iRepertoire HTBI primers and Arm-PCR of CDR3 regions, TCR beta libraries were built. MiXCR, run by TCRdb on the multiplex PCR reads, gives a single entry per CDR3 protein. The sample yields some 250,000 distinct CDR3 sequences, about 18% seen once. Time point noted: newly diagnosed GD, antithyroid drugs for less than 3 months. RNA from PBMCs was the source of the TCR library. This same sample was also part of a study on T cells in Graves' hyperthyroidism and ophthalmopathy.

The sample here was peripheral blood mononuclear cells (PBMCs), taken at new diagnosis, from a patient treated with antithyroid drugs. These receptors were collected from a woman aged 30 to 39 with Graves disease.

This clonotype was recorded at least ten times. The chain has TRBV20-1 and TRBJ1-1; D unclear. CDR3 length: 13 amino acids. V lost 3 bases and J 2 bases, leaving 10 bases between the germline ends. The V gene's germline CDR1 is DFQATT and CDR2 SNEGSKA (reference sequence). The chain's CDR3 is CSARDGDNTEAFF. For the CDR3, the DNA is TGCAGTGCTAGGGACGGGGATAACACTGAAGCTTTCTTT.

This clonotype was detected ten times or more. The chain is built from TRBV7-2 and TRBJ1-2; D is ambiguous. CDR1 is SGHTA, CDR2 FQGNSA, per germline. V lost 2 bases and J lost 0, with 10 bases in between. The CDR3 spans 15 residues. CDR3 sequence reads: CASSLFGEPNYGYTF. The CDR3 coding sequence is TGTGCCAGCAGCTTATTCGGGGAGCCTAACTATGGCTACACCTTC. The full variable domain, its missing parts supplied by reference TRBV7-2 and TRBJ1-2, is GAGVSQSPSNKVTEKGKDVELRCDPISGHTALYWYRQSLGQGLEFLIYFQGNSAPDKSGLPSDRFSAERTGGSVSTLTIQRTQQEDSAVYLCASSLFGEPNYGYTFGSGTRLTVV.

This clonotype was counted ten times or more. The rearrangement uses TRBV7-2 and TRBJ1-5, with 9 nucleotides matching TRBD1. This CDR3 contains 15 residues. The V segment lost 6 bases and the J segment 5 bases; nucleotides outside the gene matches: 8. Germline V gives CDR1 SGHTA, CDR2 FQGNSA. Here the CDR3 reads CASSLGQGNYQPQHF. CDR3 DNA: TGTGCCAGCAGTTTGGGACAGGGAAACTATCAGCCCCAGCATTTT.

The sample holds many counts of this clonotype. CDR3 sequence (DNA): TGTGCCAGTAGTAAGCCAGGGCGGTATGAGCAGTTCTTC. This gives the protein CASSKPGRYEQFF. The chain employs TRBV19 and TRBJ2-1; tentatively, D is TRBD1 (5 bases). Deletions cut 4 bases from V and 8 bases from J, with 12 bases between. The CDR3 has 13 amino acids. CDR1 LNHDA and CDR2 SQIVND come from the germline V gene (reference sequence).

This clonotype occurred many times. This chain links TRBV5-1 with TRBJ1-2; D is ambiguous. Trimming took off 4 bases at V and 4 bases at J, with 11 bases between the two ends. Looked up from germline, CDR1 is SGHRS and CDR2 is YFSETQ. The CDR3 sequence is 13 residues long. This chain's CDR3 is CASSLSYSYGYTF. As DNA, the CDR3 is TGCGCCAGCAGCCTCAGCTATTCCTATGGCTACACCTTC.

This clonotype came up many times. The chain has TRBV6-1 and TRBJ1-4; maybe TRBD1 (5 bases). This CDR3 comprises 16 residues. V gave up 0 bases and J gave up 7 bases, with 15 bases separating them. The germline CDR1 and CDR2 sequences are MNHNS and SASEGT. The CDR3 spells CASSEARGTAGEKLFF. As DNA, the CDR3 is TGTGCCAGCAGTGAAGCGCGAGGGACGGCTGGTGAAAAACTGTTTTTT.

The CDR3 bases are TGTGCCAGCAGTTTCTGGGGGACTCCTAACTATGGCTACACCTTC. Translated: CASSFWGTPNYGYTF. The chain recombines TRBV12-3 or TRBV12-4 with TRBJ1-2, with D perhaps TRBD1 (5 bases). This CDR3 has 15 residues. V lost 3 bases, J lost 0 bases, and 11 bases lay in between.

The table lists this clonotype with many counts. The chain employs TRBV3-1 and TRBJ1-1; 7 nucleotides line up with TRBD1. The V gene end was trimmed by 3 bases and the J gene end by 10 bases; junction bases not matched to a gene: 14. The CDR3 covers 15 residues. The V gene's germline CDR1 is LGHDT and CDR2 YNNKEL (reference sequence). The CDR3 is CASSHDSTGRAGAFF. The CDR3 bases are TGTGCCAGCAGCCATGATTCGACAGGGCGGGCAGGAGCTTTCTTT.

At least ten counts were recorded for this clonotype. The gene calls are TRBV6-5 and TRBJ2-3; possible D gene TRBD2, 7 bases. V dropped 2 bases and J dropped 5 bases, with 11 bases sitting between them. Germline V gives CDR1 MNHEY, CDR2 SVGAGI. The CDR3 length is 14 residues. The CDR3 is CASSYGGGGDTQYF. The DNA for the CDR3 is TGTGCCAGCAGTTACGGAGGGGGGGGAGATACGCAGTATTTT.

This clonotype was seen many times. The chain recombines TRBV10-3 with TRBJ1-1; no clear D gene. This CDR3 spans 11 amino acids. Per the germline V gene, CDR1 is ENHRY and CDR2 is SYGVKD. The germline V and J ends were trimmed by 2 bases and 5 bases, with 3 bases remaining between them. The CDR3 loop is CAISERTEAFF. The CDR3 DNA is TGTGCCATCAGTGAGAGGACTGAAGCTTTCTTT.

This clonotype was detected many times. The chain employs TRBV6-1 and TRBJ1-1, with 7 bases fitting TRBD1. The CDR3 extends over 13 amino acids. V shed 5 bases, J shed 5 bases, and the junction held 5 bases outside the gene matches. Germline assignment: CDR1 MNHNS and CDR2 SASEGT. The CDR3 region has the DNA TGTGCCAGCAGTCAGGGGGAGTATACTGAAGCTTTCTTT. It translates to CASSQGEYTEAFF.

In its sample, this clonotype was seen a few times. A read error is possible here, since a much larger clone lies one base away. The J gene is TRBJ2-7, the V gene TRBV9; a possible D gene is TRBD1 (5 bases). The CDR3 is made up of 13 amino acids. Trimming removed 2 bases at V and 3 bases at J, with 9 bases between. Germline V lookup: CDR1 SGDLS, CDR2 YYNGEE. The CDR3 sequence: CASSVQTVYEQYF. The CDR3 coding sequence is TGTGCCAGCAGCGTTCAGACAGTCTACGAGCAGTACTTC.

There are a few counts of this clonotype. A read error may explain this, as a much larger clone is one base away. The chain is built from TRBV12-3 or TRBV12-4 and TRBJ1-3; D is ambiguous. With 6 bases removed from V and 2 bases from J, the gap between germline ends came to 11 bases. CDR3 length: 14 amino acids. The CDR3 sequence is CASRIVAPGNTIYF. The CDR3 DNA follows: TGTGCCAGCAGGATAGTAGCCCCTGGAAACACCATATATTTT.

In its sample, this clonotype was seen many times. The chain is built from TRBV5-1 and TRBJ2-3, with TRBD2 matching over 10 bases. The junction had 5 bases not matched to a gene; V was cut back by 2 bases and J by 2 bases. The CDR3 is made up of 16 amino acids. Germline V gives CDR1 SGHRS, CDR2 YFSETQ. The CDR3 nucleotides read TGCGCCAGCAGCTTAACGCTAGCGGGGGACACAGATACGCAGTATTTT. Translation gives CASSLTLAGDTDTQYF.

To note about this clonotype: A much larger clonotype is one base distant, so this may be a read error. This chain joins TRBV24-1 and TRBJ2-3, with 11 nucleotides matching TRBD1. The CDR3 is 17 residues long. Germline CDR1 and CDR2: KGHDR and SFDVKD. J lost 1 base, V lost 3 bases, and 5 bases had no gene match. The CDR3 region has the DNA TGTGCCACCAGTGATGCCCGGGACAGGGGGGGCACAGATACGCAGTATTTT. It specifies CATSDARDRGGTDTQYF.

This clonotype occurred many times. The J gene is TRBJ1-1, the V gene TRBV6-1; D is ambiguous. CDR1 MNHNS and CDR2 SASEGT come from the germline V gene. There are 14 residues in the CDR3. V lost 6 bases and J lost 4, with 15 bases in between. Written as DNA, the CDR3 is TGTGCCAGCAGGGGCAGTTTCCGAGGCACTGAAGCTTTCTTT. This encodes CASRGSFRGTEAFF.

A note on this clonotype: Given a much more abundant clone one base away, this may be a read error. The rearrangement uses TRBV9 and TRBJ2-3; a possible D gene is TRBD1 (5 bases). Germline values: CDR1 SGDLS, CDR2 YYNGEE. The CDR3 has 13 residues. In DNA, the CDR3 is TGTGCCAGCAGCGCGTACAGGTCAGATACGCGGTATTTT. Protein product: CASSAYRSDTRYF.

Ten or more counts support this clonotype. This chain links TRBV7-3 with TRBJ2-2, with no clear D. The CDR3 contains 15 residues. The V and J ends lost 0 bases and 8 bases respectively, with 13 bases between them. In germline, CDR1 is SGHTA, CDR2 FQGTGA. Here the CDR3 reads CASSLTAEHSGELFF. In nucleotides, the CDR3 is TGTGCCAGCAGCTTAACAGCCGAGCATTCGGGGGAGCTGTTTTTT.

This clonotype was counted many times. J is TRBJ1-4 and V is TRBV6-1; TRBD1 is a possible D gene (6 bases). CDR3 size: 15 residues. Between the trimmed V and J ends, which lost 7 bases and 0 bases, there was a span of 12 bases. The germline gives CDR1 MNHNS, CDR2 SASEGT. CDR3 sequence: CASMEDRSTNEKLFF. In DNA, the CDR3 is TGTGCCAGCATGGAGGACAGATCAACTAATGAAAAACTGTTTTTT.

This clonotype was seen repeatedly, ten times or more. The chain is built from TRBV3-1 and TRBJ2-3; 12 nucleotides align to TRBD2. Germline-derived CDR1 and CDR2 are LGHDT and YNNKEL (reference sequence). J lost 3 bases, V lost 0 bases, and 13 bases had no gene match. The CDR3 has 20 amino acids. The CDR3 loop reads CASSQDPPSGGASVTDTQYF. CDR3 DNA sequence: TGTGCCAGCAGCCAAGATCCCCCTAGCGGGGGGGCCTCGGTGACAGATACGCAGTATTTT.

This clonotype was detected many times. This sequence joins TRBV5-1 and TRBJ2-3; 11 bases match TRBD2. Germline-derived CDR1 and CDR2 are SGHRS and YFSETQ. V was pared by 2 bases and J by 4 bases, with 12 bases of the junction left unmatched. The length of the CDR3 is 18 residues. In DNA, the CDR3 is TGCGCCAGCAGCTTCAATAGCGGGGGGGCCAGGTCTCCAGATACGCAGTATTTT. Amino acids: CASSFNSGGARSPDTQYF.

This clonotype was seen a few times. Possible read error: a much larger clone is one base away. This chain connects TRBV7-2 to TRBJ2-5; 7 nucleotides match TRBD2. Germline CDR1 and CDR2: SGHTA and FQGNSA. V was clipped by 0 bases and J by 5 bases; unmatched bases: 15. The CDR3 has 18 amino acids. CDR3 sequence: CASSLAHTSAGVGETQYF. The CDR3 nucleotides read TGTGCCAGCAGCTTAGCCCACACGTCTGCGGGGGTGGGTGAGACCCAGTACTTC.

This clonotype came up many times. The rearrangement links TRBV20-1 to TRBJ2-3, with a possible D match to TRBD2 (6 bases). Germline loops: CDR1 DFQATT, CDR2 SNEGSKA (reference sequence). The CDR3 runs 16 residues. V lost 0 bases and J lost 0, with 13 bases in between. The DNA of the CDR3 is TGCAGTGCTAGAGATATAACGGGGGAAAGCACAGATACGCAGTATTTT. This codes for CSARDITGESTDTQYF.

In this sample, this clonotype turned up many times. J is TRBJ2-1 and V is TRBV11-1; D uncertain. CDR3 size: 12 residues. V was cut by 7 bases and J by 12 bases, with 16 bases left in between. Germline lookup yields CDR1 SGHAT and CDR2 FQDESV (reference sequence). The CDR3 nucleotides read TGTGCCAGCACCACTACCCCCGGACGGCAGTTCTTC. It translates to CASTTTPGRQFF. The whole variable domain, remainder taken from reference TRBV11-1 and TRBJ2-1, is EAEVAQSPRYKITEKSQAVAFWCDPISGHATLYWYRQILGQGPELLVQFQDESVVDDSQLPKDRFSAERLKGVDSTLKIQPAELGDSAMYLCASTTTPGRQFFGPGTRLTVL.

This clonotype was counted many times. The chain combines TRBV2 with TRBJ2-5, with a possible D match to TRBD1 (5 bases). The CDR3 totals 14 residues. Germline-derived CDR1 and CDR2 are SNHLY and FYNNEI. V shed 1 base and J shed 1 base, with 7 bases lying between them. The CDR3 region has the DNA TGTGCCAGCAGTGAAGGTGACAGCCAAGAGACCCAGTACTTC. This sequence encodes CASSEGDSQETQYF.

In its sample, this clonotype was seen many times. At one boundary the junction diverges from the germline segment, which might be a read error. The chain has TRBV7-9 and TRBJ2-3; D perhaps matches TRBD2 (5 bases). The germline gives CDR1 SEHNR, CDR2 FQNEAQ (reference sequence). The CDR3 spans 16 residues. The CDR3 spells CASSQSPRGSTDTQYF. The DNA for the CDR3 is TGCGCCAGCAGCCAATCCCCCCGGGGAAGCACAGATACGCAGTATTTT.

This clonotype was seen at least ten times. This sequence joins TRBV6-1 and TRBJ1-1; 7 nucleotides agree with TRBD1. The trim removed 5 bases at V and 5 bases at J, leaving 11 bases unmatched. The CDR3 has 15 residues. Germline CDR1 is MNHNS and CDR2 is SASEGT. The DNA of the CDR3 is TGTGCCAGCAGTACCGGGACAGAGGAGAGTACTGAAGCTTTCTTT. Protein product: CASSTGTEESTEAFF.

In its sample, this clonotype was seen many times. The chain uses TRBV20-1 and TRBJ1-5; D not resolved. The germline V gene encodes CDR1 DFQATT and CDR2 SNEGSKA (reference sequence). The CDR3 has 15 residues. V was pared by 6 bases and J by 3 bases, with 18 bases between. The CDR3 region has the DNA TGCAGTGCCCGCTCGATTGGACCTTACAATCAGCCCCAGCATTTT. Its translation: CSARSIGPYNQPQHF.

This clonotype has only a few counts. This may come from a read error, since a much larger clone is one base off. V is TRBV20-1 and J is TRBJ2-1; 8 nucleotides line up with TRBD2. The CDR3 length is 15 residues. Unmatched junction bases numbered 9, after V lost 0 bases and J lost 8 bases. Germline V gene data show CDR1 as DFQATT and CDR2 as SNEGSKA (reference sequence). The DNA for the CDR3 is TGCAGTGCTAGAGATCCGGGGGGGCCCTTCTATGAGCAGTTCTTC. Its protein is CSARDPGGPFYEQFF.

This clonotype was counted only a few times. The J gene is TRBJ1-5, the V gene TRBV19; D not certain. The CDR3 is 15 amino acids. V lost 6 bases to trimming and J lost 6 bases, with 18 bases between them. Looked up from germline, CDR1 is LNHDA and CDR2 is SQIVND (reference sequence). The CDR3 coding sequence is TGTGCCAGTAGGGAAAGGGAGTTTTCGGGTCAGCCCCAGCATTTT. Translated, it gives CASREREFSGQPQHF.